Listed below are T cell receptor beta chains from one sample, sequenced in a study of T cell changes during pregnancy in multiple sclerosis. Clones were read by immunoSEQ multiplex PCR, and TCRdb kept only the in-frame ones, dropping some. The table includes about 100,000 clones, about 92% detected once. The sequencing here drew on peripheral blood, taken after pregnancy. The source of these receptors is a female donor with multiple sclerosis, enrolled in a pregnancy study. Both conserved end residues are part of each CDR3. The D gene is left open where the match is weak. Clone sizes are given selectively: once, few, many, or a class where the clone is expanded.

d_call: NA; v_call: TRBV5-6; j_call: TRBJ2-7; clone_size: NA; cdr3_aa: CASSDQDTTYEQYF; cdr3_nt: TGTGCCAGCAGCGATCAGGACACGACCTACGAGCAGTACTTC
d_call: TRBD1; v_call: TRBV7-9; j_call: TRBJ2-7; clone_size: NA; cdr3_aa: CASSTRTGLDEQYF; cdr3_nt: TGTGCCAGCAGCACCAGGACAGGGCTCGACGAGCAGTACTTC
d_call: NA; v_call: TRBV28; j_call: TRBJ2-3; clone_size: NA; cdr3_aa: CASSSNTDTQYF; cdr3_nt: TGTGCCAGCAGTTCTAACACAGATACGCAGTATTTT
d_call: NA; v_call: TRBV11-1; j_call: TRBJ1-6; clone_size: NA; cdr3_aa: CASSLSRTEVNSPLHF; cdr3_nt: TGTGCCAGCAGCTTATCCCGGACGGAGGTTAATTCACCCCTCCACTTT
d_call: TRBD1; v_call: TRBV28; j_call: TRBJ1-1; clone_size: NA; cdr3_aa: CASRPPRQGAGDTEAFF; cdr3_nt: TGTGCCAGCAGACCTCCGAGACAGGGGGCCGGGGACACTGAAGCTTTCTTT
d_call: NA; v_call: TRBV28; j_call: TRBJ1-2; clone_size: NA; cdr3_aa: CASSLSGIHGYTF; cdr3_nt: TGTGCCAGCAGTTTATCCGGGATTCATGGCTACACCTTC
d_call: NA; v_call: TRBV5-4; j_call: TRBJ1-2; clone_size: NA; cdr3_aa: CASSSYYGYTF; cdr3_nt: TGTGCCAGCAGCTCCTACTATGGCTACACCTTC
d_call: NA; v_call: TRBV6-6; j_call: TRBJ1-1; clone_size: NA; cdr3_aa: CASCDSRNTEAFF; cdr3_nt: TGTGCCAGCTGCGACTCAAGGAACACTGAAGCTTTCTTT
d_call: TRBD2; v_call: TRBV4-2; j_call: TRBJ2-7; clone_size: NA; cdr3_aa: CASSLQGLAGSTYEQYF; cdr3_nt: TGTGCCAGCAGCCTTCAGGGACTAGCGGGCTCCACCTACGAGCAGTACTTC
d_call: TRBD1; v_call: TRBV27; j_call: TRBJ1-2; clone_size: NA; cdr3_aa: CASSLLTGDGYTF; cdr3_nt: TGTGCCAGCAGTTTATTGACAGGGGATGGCTACACCTTC
d_call: NA; v_call: TRBV5-4; j_call: TRBJ1-1; clone_size: NA; cdr3_aa: CASSLRLNTEAFF; cdr3_nt: TGTGCCAGCAGCTTACGGTTGAACACTGAAGCTTTCTTT
d_call: TRBD2; v_call: TRBV11-1; j_call: TRBJ2-1; clone_size: NA; cdr3_aa: CASSMTSGRWVEQFF; cdr3_nt: TGTGCCAGCAGCATGACTAGCGGGAGATGGGTTGAGCAGTTCTTC
d_call: NA; v_call: TRBV9; j_call: TRBJ1-2; clone_size: NA; cdr3_aa: CASSVEVQGSSYTF; cdr3_nt: TGTGCCAGCAGCGTAGAGGTCCAGGGTAGTAGCTACACCTTC
d_call: TRBD1; v_call: TRBV28; j_call: TRBJ2-7; clone_size: NA; cdr3_aa: CASSSGTGDTYEQYF; cdr3_nt: TGTGCCAGCAGTTCCGGGACAGGGGACACCTACGAGCAGTACTTC
d_call: NA; v_call: TRBV6-5; j_call: TRBJ2-5; clone_size: NA; cdr3_aa: CARLLLQLRETQYF; cdr3_nt: TGTGCCAGACTCCTCTTACAGTTACGGGAGACCCAGTACTTC
d_call: TRBD2; v_call: TRBV2; j_call: TRBJ2-5; clone_size: NA; cdr3_aa: CASSNPGGWTETQYF; cdr3_nt: TGTGCCAGCAGTAACCCGGGGGGGTGGACGGAGACCCAGTACTTC
d_call: TRBD2; v_call: TRBV9; j_call: TRBJ2-1; clone_size: NA; cdr3_aa: CASSEGTSRRNNEQFF; cdr3_nt: TGTGCCAGCAGCGAAGGGACTAGCCGACGAAACAATGAGCAGTTCTTC
d_call: NA; v_call: TRBV9; j_call: TRBJ2-7; clone_size: NA; cdr3_aa: CASSVGSDNYEQYF; cdr3_nt: TGTGCCAGCAGCGTAGGGTCAGATAACTACGAGCAGTACTTC
d_call: TRBD1; v_call: TRBV7-8; j_call: TRBJ2-6; clone_size: NA; cdr3_aa: CASSSRDRHSGANVLTF; cdr3_nt: TGTGCCAGCAGCTCAAGGGACAGGCACTCTGGGGCCAACGTCCTGACTTTC
d_call: TRBD1; v_call: TRBV30; j_call: TRBJ1-4; clone_size: NA; cdr3_aa: CAWSVLRGPSEKLFF; cdr3_nt: TGTGCCTGGAGTGTATTAAGGGGGCCAAGTGAAAAACTGTTTTTT
d_call: NA; v_call: TRBV5-1; j_call: TRBJ1-2; clone_size: NA; cdr3_aa: CASSQPGTKGYTF; cdr3_nt: TGCGCCAGCAGCCAACCCGGGACTAAAGGCTACACCTTC
d_call: NA; v_call: TRBV11-2; j_call: TRBJ2-7; clone_size: NA; cdr3_aa: CASSLEGSTSYEQYF; cdr3_nt: TGTGCCAGCAGCCTAGAGGGCTCCACCTCATACGAGCAGTACTTC
d_call: TRBD2; v_call: TRBV9; j_call: TRBJ2-5; clone_size: NA; cdr3_aa: CASSASTSGGLETQYF; cdr3_nt: TGTGCCAGCAGCGCATCGACTAGCGGGGGATTAGAGACCCAGTACTTC
d_call: TRBD2; v_call: TRBV5-4; j_call: TRBJ2-1; clone_size: NA; cdr3_aa: CASSLLTGTTSGSINEQFF; cdr3_nt: TGTGCCAGCAGCCTGCTGACAGGCACGACTAGCGGGAGTATTAATGAGCAGTTCTTC
d_call: TRBD2; v_call: TRBV29-1; j_call: TRBJ2-7; clone_size: NA; cdr3_aa: CSVVGTSGRTYEQYF; cdr3_nt: TGCAGCGTGGTTGGGACTAGCGGGAGGACCTACGAGCAGTACTTC
d_call: NA; v_call: TRBV4-1; j_call: TRBJ1-4; clone_size: NA; cdr3_aa: CASSQGASEKLFF; cdr3_nt: TGCGCCAGCAGCCAAGGGGCTTCCGAAAAACTGTTTTTT
d_call: TRBD1; v_call: TRBV6-5; j_call: TRBJ1-2; clone_size: once; cdr3_aa: CASSYSGQSYGYTF; cdr3_nt: TGTGCCAGCAGTTACTCGGGACAGTCTTATGGCTACACCTTC
d_call: NA; v_call: TRBV19; j_call: TRBJ2-7; clone_size: NA; cdr3_aa: CASSTGIGEQYF; cdr3_nt: TGTGCCAGTAGTACCGGAATCGGGGAGCAGTACTTC
d_call: TRBD1; v_call: TRBV7-9; j_call: TRBJ1-1; clone_size: once; cdr3_aa: CASSLAQGQGATEAFF; cdr3_nt: TGTGCCAGCAGCTTAGCGCAGGGACAGGGGGCTACTGAAGCTTTCTTT
d_call: TRBD2; v_call: TRBV12-5; j_call: TRBJ2-3; clone_size: NA; cdr3_aa: CASGRISGGGVTQYF; cdr3_nt: TGTGCTAGTGGCCGCATTAGCGGGGGGGGTGTTACGCAGTATTTT
d_call: NA; v_call: TRBV11-3; j_call: TRBJ1-1; clone_size: once; cdr3_aa: CASSLGGLGIVDTEAFF; cdr3_nt: TGTGCCAGCAGCTTAGGAGGGCTAGGTATCGTCGACACTGAAGCTTTCTTT
d_call: NA; v_call: TRBV7-9; j_call: TRBJ1-1; clone_size: few; cdr3_aa: CASSHETGEAFF; cdr3_nt: TGTGCCAGCAGTCATGAAACCGGGGAAGCTTTCTTT
d_call: TRBD2; v_call: TRBV5-1; j_call: TRBJ2-1; clone_size: once; cdr3_aa: CASSQPRRTSGGARNNEQFF; cdr3_nt: TGCGCCAGCAGCCAGCCCCGCCGGACTAGCGGGGGGGCTAGGAACAATGAGCAGTTCTTC
d_call: NA; v_call: TRBV7-9; j_call: TRBJ1-1; clone_size: NA; cdr3_aa: CASSEHNRGAWTEAFF; cdr3_nt: TGTGCCAGCAGCGAGCACAATCGGGGGGCATGGACTGAAGCTTTCTTT
d_call: TRBD1; v_call: TRBV10-3; j_call: TRBJ1-2; clone_size: few; cdr3_aa: CAIRNTGTGNYGYTF; cdr3_nt: TGTGCCATCAGAAATACCGGGACAGGGAACTATGGCTACACCTTC
d_call: NA; v_call: TRBV27; j_call: TRBJ2-3; clone_size: NA; cdr3_aa: CARWPLTDTQYF; cdr3_nt: TGTGCCAGGTGGCCTCTGACAGATACGCAGTATTTT
d_call: NA; v_call: TRBV6-5; j_call: TRBJ1-2; clone_size: NA; cdr3_aa: CASSRPGAGYTF; cdr3_nt: TGTGCCAGCAGTCGCCCAGGGGCTGGCTACACCTTC
d_call: NA; v_call: TRBV19; j_call: TRBJ1-1; clone_size: NA; cdr3_aa: CASSREGRMNTEAFF; cdr3_nt: TGTGCCAGTAGTAGGGAGGGCAGAATGAACACTGAAGCTTTCTTT
d_call: TRBD2; v_call: TRBV15; j_call: TRBJ2-3; clone_size: NA; cdr3_aa: CATSRDTSGATDTQYF; cdr3_nt: TGTGCCACCAGCAGGGATACTAGCGGAGCCACAGATACGCAGTATTTT
d_call: NA; v_call: TRBV7-3; j_call: TRBJ1-1; clone_size: NA; cdr3_aa: CASSSQGGMNTEAFF; cdr3_nt: TGTGCCAGCAGCTCGCAAGGGGGTATGAACACTGAAGCTTTCTTT
d_call: NA; v_call: TRBV27; j_call: TRBJ1-6; clone_size: few; cdr3_aa: CASSPQSGPRIMALHF; cdr3_nt: TGTGCCAGCAGTCCCCAGAGCGGGCCCCGAATTATGGCCCTCCACTTT
d_call: TRBD1; v_call: TRBV5-8; j_call: TRBJ1-5; clone_size: NA; cdr3_aa: CASSPGTGNQPQHF; cdr3_nt: TGTGCCAGCAGCCCCGGGACAGGGAATCAGCCCCAGCATTTT
d_call: NA; v_call: TRBV4-1; j_call: TRBJ1-2; clone_size: few; cdr3_aa: CASSPMEGDHGYTF; cdr3_nt: TGCGCCAGCAGCCCGATGGAGGGAGACCATGGCTACACCTTC
d_call: TRBD2; v_call: TRBV18; j_call: TRBJ2-5; clone_size: NA; cdr3_aa: CASSQREGSAETQYF; cdr3_nt: TGTGCCAGCTCCCAGCGGGAGGGGAGTGCGGAGACCCAGTACTTC
d_call: TRBD2; v_call: TRBV4-1; j_call: TRBJ2-7; clone_size: NA; cdr3_aa: CASSQDEGTSGSYEQYF; cdr3_nt: TGCGCCAGCAGCCAAGATGAAGGAACTAGCGGGAGTTACGAGCAGTACTTC
d_call: NA; v_call: TRBV9; j_call: TRBJ1-2; clone_size: once; cdr3_aa: CASSAEGEAYYGYTF; cdr3_nt: TGTGCCAGCAGCGCCGAAGGTGAGGCTTACTATGGCTACACCTTC
d_call: TRBD1; v_call: TRBV2; j_call: TRBJ2-5; clone_size: NA; cdr3_aa: CASSDPGQGFVETQYF; cdr3_nt: TGTGCCAGCAGTGACCCGGGACAGGGTTTTGTCGAGACCCAGTACTTC
d_call: TRBD2; v_call: TRBV11-2; j_call: TRBJ2-1; clone_size: once; cdr3_aa: CASSRGGTSGSQQFF; cdr3_nt: TGTGCCAGCAGCCGAGGGGGGACTAGCGGGAGTCAGCAGTTCTTC
d_call: NA; v_call: TRBV18; j_call: TRBJ2-7; clone_size: few; cdr3_aa: CASSPRQEPTYEQYF; cdr3_nt: TGTGCCAGCTCACCGAGACAGGAACCTACCTACGAGCAGTACTTC
d_call: TRBD1; v_call: TRBV7-2; j_call: TRBJ1-6; clone_size: NA; cdr3_aa: CASSPSDRVYNSPLHF; cdr3_nt: TGTGCCAGCAGCCCATCGGACAGGGTCTATAATTCACCCCTCCACTTT
d_call: TRBD1; v_call: TRBV19; j_call: TRBJ1-2; clone_size: NA; cdr3_aa: CASSWTGGLSGYTF; cdr3_nt: TGTGCCAGTAGTTGGACAGGGGGCCTTAGCGGCTACACCTTC
d_call: NA; v_call: TRBV27; j_call: TRBJ2-3; clone_size: NA; cdr3_aa: CASSLVGATDTQYF; cdr3_nt: TGTGCCAGCAGTTTAGTGGGAGCCACAGATACGCAGTATTTT
d_call: NA; v_call: TRBV18; j_call: TRBJ1-2; clone_size: once; cdr3_aa: CASSAGEGYGYTF; cdr3_nt: TGTGCCAGCTCAGCAGGGGAGGGCTATGGCTACACCTTC
d_call: NA; v_call: TRBV28; j_call: TRBJ1-1; clone_size: NA; cdr3_aa: CASSLTGRGTEAFF; cdr3_nt: TGTGCCAGCAGCTTAACAGGGAGGGGCACTGAAGCTTTCTTT
d_call: NA; v_call: TRBV19; j_call: TRBJ2-7; clone_size: NA; cdr3_aa: CASSLTFSYEQYF; cdr3_nt: TGTGCCAGTAGTCTGACATTCTCCTACGAGCAGTACTTC
d_call: TRBD1; v_call: TRBV4-3; j_call: TRBJ1-2; clone_size: NA; cdr3_aa: CASSQDLGQGYGYTF; cdr3_nt: TGCGCCAGCAGCCAAGATTTGGGACAGGGTTATGGCTACACCTTC
d_call: NA; v_call: TRBV6-5; j_call: TRBJ1-4; clone_size: NA; cdr3_aa: CASTRNEKLFF; cdr3_nt: TGTGCCAGCACCCGGAATGAAAAACTGTTTTTT